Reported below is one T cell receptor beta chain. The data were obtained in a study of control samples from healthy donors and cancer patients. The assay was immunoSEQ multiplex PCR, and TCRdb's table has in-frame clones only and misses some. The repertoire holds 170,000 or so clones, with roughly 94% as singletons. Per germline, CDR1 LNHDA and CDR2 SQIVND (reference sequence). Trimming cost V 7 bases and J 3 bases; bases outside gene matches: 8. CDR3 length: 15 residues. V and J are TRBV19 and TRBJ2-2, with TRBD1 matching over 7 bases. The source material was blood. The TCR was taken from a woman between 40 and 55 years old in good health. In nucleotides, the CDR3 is TGTGCCAGTAAATCTCCGGGACAGTACACCGGGGAGCTGTTTTTT. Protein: CASKSPGQYTGELFF.